This TCR beta chain was observed in a study of T cell responses to AZD1222 COVID-19 vaccine (dated by TCRdb to the early 2020s). About the investigation overall: TCR sequencing was performed for about 250 trial participants, of whom roughly 200 were given two doses of AZD1222 and 26 were given two doses of MenACWY control vaccine. Trial participants were enrolled by age into subgroups of 18-55, 56-69 and 70-plus years, and around 150, 28 and 57 TCR-sequenced participants, respectively, were included in these subgroups. Summary of the overall study and its limitations: Because no samples from the day 14 peak response were available, repertoires could be characterized only after the peak T cell response. The vaccine-associated CD4 TCRs covered the entire spike protein, and the dominant responses fell in regions 160-218 and 743-854. Conclusions about previously exposed vaccinees were limited because only six AZD1222 recipients were SARS-CoV-2 seropositive at baseline. After two AZD1222 doses, both the breadth and the depth of spike-specific TCRs were significantly higher than at day 0 and than in MenACWY recipients. In the small 56-69-year group, the increase in depth fell short of significance, most likely because of low power. Participants were mostly white British, with more females than males. The authors suggested clonal diversity may have been underestimated. Reportedly, almost half of the unique spike-specific TCRs recognized epitopes lying outside the regions that are mutated in the B.1.351 and B.1.1.7 variants.

Reading the label with the study, this specimen's time point is: about 28 days (+/-7) after the second vaccine dose. AZD1222 recipients with second doses at about 4 weeks or about 12 weeks were pooled, because spike-specific TCR depth and breadth did not differ between schedules. Samples from vaccinated people were obtained from the UK trials COV001 and COV002, which included a single-blind randomized controlled phase 2/3 trial of AZD1222 (ChAdOx1 nCoV-19) in healthy adults. For TCRbeta chain sequencing, PBMC samples from trial participants were taken at day 0 and at day 28 after the second dose. Regarding this clone: Its antigen is not yet known. No much larger clone is present one base from it, and per-base qualities are unavailable.

The CDR3 regions of human TCRbeta chains were analyzed by immunosequencing. Regarding the original processing steps: Repertoire TCRs were checked for matches against a reference library of SARS-CoV-2-specific TCRs that had been generated using the MIRA antigen-specificity platform. Breadth was defined as the fraction of unique TCRs that were SARS-CoV-2-associated, and depth was defined as the fraction of total T cells that were SARS-CoV-2-associated. Each spike-specific TCR was assigned to its reactive spike region and to a CD4 or CD8 class using the MIRA data. Log10-transformed breadth and depth values were compared by one-way ANOVA with Sidak's multiple comparisons tests. TCRdb carries this immuneACCESS record with in-frame sequences only. Its versions omit some clonotypes, under half of them owing to an unresolved V gene in the studies checked, with the rest unexplained. The V and J calls and the clone size are those of that table, but D and trimming were determined from the DNA. This sample lists roughly 150,000 clones; approximately 90% were detected once. The top ten clonotypes cover under 4% of the sample.

The material sequenced was peripheral blood, taken 28 days after the second AZD1222 dose. This TCR derives from an adult who received the AZD1222 COVID-19 vaccine.

At the DNA level, the sequence is TGTGCCAGCAGCTTAGCAGCGGACAATGAGCAGTTCTTC. This gives the protein CASSLAADNEQFF. Recombination joined TRBV7-2 with TRBJ2-1, with TRBD2 as a weak D call on 5 bases. CDR1 and CDR2, per the germline V gene, are SGHTA and FQGNSA. Including cysteine and phenylalanine, the CDR3 has 13 amino acids. The sequence is cut down to CDR3 DNA, 39 bases in frame from base 1. The germline ends are 5 bases apart after V is trimmed by 0 bases and J by 5 bases.